This T cell receptor (beta chain) is from a study of T-cell memory formation after mild COVID-19. Study-wide context: Clusters of TCRs were largely donor specific. Study-level results: CD4+ contracting clones lay mainly in CM and EM, CD8+ ones in EMRA. Pre-infection memory held some responding clones, suggesting pre-existing cross-reactive T cells responded. Clones that contracted from day 15 to 85 had balanced CD4/CD8; later expanders were CD4+ biased.

This clonotype came up a few times. The antigen is undetermined. Germline-derived CDR1 and CDR2 are DFQATT and SNEGSKA (reference sequence). CDR3 length: 14 residues. Between the trimmed V and J ends, which lost 5 bases and 5 bases, there was a span of 18 bases. TCRdb passed the 5' RACE reads through MiXCR, listing each CDR3 protein once. The table includes fewer than 250,000 distinct CDR3 sequences, about 10% detected once. The clonotype comes from a young man who had mild COVID-19 (a few samples of this study predate the infection). Cell type and time point are not known. The sequenced sample consisted of PBMCs or a T cell subset sorted from them (not recorded which). The V call is TRBV20-1, the J call TRBJ2-5; a weak D match, TRBD1 (5 bases). The CDR3, as DNA: TGCAGTGCTTTCCAGCCAGGGCCGGCGGAGACCCAGTACTTC. As protein: CSAFQPGPAETQYF.